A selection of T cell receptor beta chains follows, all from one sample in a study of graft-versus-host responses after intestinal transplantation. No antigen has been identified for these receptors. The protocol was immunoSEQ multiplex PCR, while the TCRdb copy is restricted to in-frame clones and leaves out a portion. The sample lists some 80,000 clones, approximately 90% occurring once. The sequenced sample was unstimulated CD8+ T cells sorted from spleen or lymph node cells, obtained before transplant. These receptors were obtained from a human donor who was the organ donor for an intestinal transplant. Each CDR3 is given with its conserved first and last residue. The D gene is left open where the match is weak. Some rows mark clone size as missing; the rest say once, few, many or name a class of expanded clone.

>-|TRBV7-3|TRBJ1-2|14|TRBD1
TGTGCCAGCAGCCCAAGACAGGGACTATCCGGCTACACCTTC
CASSPRQGLSGYTF
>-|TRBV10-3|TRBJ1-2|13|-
TGTGCCATCACGGGGGATGACGGAGGCGGCTACACCTTC
CAITGDDGGGYTF
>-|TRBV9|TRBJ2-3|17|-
TGTGCCAGCAGCGTAGGGTGGAGGGGGGCGAGCACAGATACGCAGTATTTT
CASSVGWRGASTDTQYF
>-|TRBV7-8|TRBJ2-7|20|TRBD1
TGTGCCAGCAGCTTAAGATACCGGGACAGGGCAGAGGGGCTTCCCTACGAGCAGTACTTC
CASSLRYRDRAEGLPYEQYF
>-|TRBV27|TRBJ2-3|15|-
TGTGCCAGCAGTTTAGACGGAGCTAGCACAGATACGCAGTATTTT
CASSLDGASTDTQYF
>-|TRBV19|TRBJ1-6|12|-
TGTGCCCCAGGGCCGCAGGGCTCACCCCTCCACTTT
CAPGPQGSPLHF
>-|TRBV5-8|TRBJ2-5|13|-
TGTGCCAGCAGCTTCCGGGTCCAAGAGACCCAGTACTTC
CASSFRVQETQYF
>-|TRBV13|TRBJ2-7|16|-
TGTGCCAGCAGCTCGATATTGGAGACAGGGCGGGGAGAGCAGTACTTC
CASSSILETGRGEQYF
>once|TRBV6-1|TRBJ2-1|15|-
TGTGCCAGCACCCCGGGCAGGGTTAACTACAATGAGCAGTTCTTC
CASTPGRVNYNEQFF
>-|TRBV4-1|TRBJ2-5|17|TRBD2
TGCGCCAGCAGCCAAGATCTACCTAGCGGGGAGATGGAGACCCAGTACTTC
CASSQDLPSGEMETQYF
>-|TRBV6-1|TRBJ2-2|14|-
TGTGCCAGCAGGGTGGGGGCGAACACCGGGGAGCTGTTTTTT
CASRVGANTGELFF
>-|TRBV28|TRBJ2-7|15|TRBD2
TGTGCCAGCAGTTTCCGTGGGACTAGCAGCTACGAGCAGTACTTC
CASSFRGTSSYEQYF
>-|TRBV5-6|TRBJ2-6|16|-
TGTGCCAGCAGGATACAGGGAGACGGTGGGGCCAACGTCCTGACTTTC
CASRIQGDGGANVLTF
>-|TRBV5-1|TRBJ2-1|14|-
TGCGCCAGCAGCTCCCCACAAACGGGGAATGAGCAGTTCTTC
CASSSPQTGNEQFF
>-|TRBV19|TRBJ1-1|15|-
TGTGCCAGTAGCAAGGAAAGTGGGTGGAACACTGAAGCTTTCTTT
CASSKESGWNTEAFF
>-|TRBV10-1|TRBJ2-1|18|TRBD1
TGCGCCAGCAGCGCCGGGACAGGCGTAATAGGCACCTACAATGAGCAGTTCTTC
CASSAGTGVIGTYNEQFF
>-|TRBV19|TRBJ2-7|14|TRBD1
TGTGCCAGTAGTATGGGGACAGGGGGCTACGAGCAGTACTTC
CASSMGTGGYEQYF
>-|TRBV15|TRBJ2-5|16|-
TGTGCCACCACCCCAGGGGACACCTCTAAGCAAGAGACCCAGTACTTC
CATTPGDTSKQETQYF
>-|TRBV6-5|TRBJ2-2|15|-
TGTGCCAGCGGCCTACAACAGAGTGGCACCGGGGAGCTGTTTTTT
CASGLQQSGTGELFF
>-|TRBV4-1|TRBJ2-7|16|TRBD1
TGCGCCAGCAGCCCCCGCGGACAGGAAGCCCCGTACGAGCAGTACTTC
CASSPRGQEAPYEQYF
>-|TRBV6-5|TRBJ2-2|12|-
TGTGCCAGCATTGACGGCACCGGGGAGCTGTTTTTT
CASIDGTGELFF
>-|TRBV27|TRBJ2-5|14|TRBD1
TGTGCCAGCAGTAGACAGGGGGCTTTGGAGACCCAGTACTTC
CASSRQGALETQYF
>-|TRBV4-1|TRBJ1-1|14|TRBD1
TGCGCCAGCAGCCAAGAGGGACAGATTATTGAAGCTTTCTTT
CASSQEGQIIEAFF
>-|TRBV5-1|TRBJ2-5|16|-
TGCGCCAGCAGCCCCGGACGATCCAGGGGCCAAGAGACCCAGTACTTC
CASSPGRSRGQETQYF
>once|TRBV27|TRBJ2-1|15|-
TGTGCCAGCCGCCGGTCAGCCGGCTCCTACAATGAGCAGTTCTTC
CASRRSAGSYNEQFF
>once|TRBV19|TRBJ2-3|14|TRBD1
TGTGCCAGTAGCCTGGGACAGGGCACAGATACGCAGTATTTT
CASSLGQGTDTQYF
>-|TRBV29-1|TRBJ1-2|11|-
TGCAGCGTTGTTGACTTGTGGGGCTACACCTTC
CSVVDLWGYTF
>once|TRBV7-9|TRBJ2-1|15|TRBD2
TGTGCCAGCAGCTCCTGGGGGGGTGACCTCAATGAGCAGTTCTTC
CASSSWGGDLNEQFF
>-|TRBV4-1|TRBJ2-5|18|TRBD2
TGCGCCAGCAGCCAAACCCAGAGCGGGGGGGCCTACGGGGAGACCCAGTACTTC
CASSQTQSGGAYGETQYF
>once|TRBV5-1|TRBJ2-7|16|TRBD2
TGCGCCAGCAGCCTTTTGCCCAGCGGGAGCTCCTACGAGCAGTACTTC
CASSLLPSGSSYEQYF
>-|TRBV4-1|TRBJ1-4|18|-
TGCGCCAGCAGCCATGCCAGCCAGGAGGGCCGGCTGTATGGAAAACTGTTTTTT
CASSHASQEGRLYGKLFF
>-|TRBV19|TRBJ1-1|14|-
TGTGCCAGTAGTATAGGTTCGGAGAACACTGAAGCTTTCTTT
CASSIGSENTEAFF
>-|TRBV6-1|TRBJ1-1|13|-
TGTGCCAGCAGTGAAGGGGCCTCCCCAGAAGCTTTCTTT
CASSEGASPEAFF
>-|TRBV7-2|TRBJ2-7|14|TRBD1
TGTGCCAGCAGTCGTGCAGGGGGTGCCTACGAGCAGTACTTC
CASSRAGGAYEQYF
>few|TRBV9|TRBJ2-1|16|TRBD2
TGTGCCAGCAGCGTAAGCCGGGGGGGCTCCTACAATGAGCAGTTCTTC
CASSVSRGGSYNEQFF
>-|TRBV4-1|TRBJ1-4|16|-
TGCGCCAGCAGCCAAGAAGGTGGGACATTGAATGAAAAACTGTTTTTT
CASSQEGGTLNEKLFF
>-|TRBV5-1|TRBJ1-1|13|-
TGCGCCAGCAGCTTGGATTGGAGCACTGAAGCTTTCTTT
CASSLDWSTEAFF
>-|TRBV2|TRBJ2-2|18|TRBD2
TGTGCCAGCAGTGGGTGGACTAGCGGGGACCTGAACACCGGGGAGCTGTTTTTT
CASSGWTSGDLNTGELFF
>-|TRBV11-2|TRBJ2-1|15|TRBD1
TGTGCCAGCAGAATGCGGGACAGGAATCTCAATGAGCAGTTCTTC
CASRMRDRNLNEQFF
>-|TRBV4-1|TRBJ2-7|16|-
TGCGCCAGCAGCCAAGATCTGTCCGGGGAACACTACGAGCAGTACTTC
CASSQDLSGEHYEQYF
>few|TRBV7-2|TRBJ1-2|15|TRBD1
TGTGCCAGCAGCTTAGTCGAAGGGACAGACTATGGCTACACCTTC
CASSLVEGTDYGYTF
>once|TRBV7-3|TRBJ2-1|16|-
TGTGCCAGCAGCTTAAACCCAGCTGATGACTACAATGAGCAGTTCTTC
CASSLNPADDYNEQFF
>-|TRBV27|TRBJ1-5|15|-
TGTGCCAGCAGGCCTTCAGGGTATAGCAATCAGCCCCAGCATTTT
CASRPSGYSNQPQHF
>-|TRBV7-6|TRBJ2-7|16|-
TGTGCCAGCAGCTTAGGCTCAGGGCTAGGGGCCTACGAGCAGTACTTC
CASSLGSGLGAYEQYF
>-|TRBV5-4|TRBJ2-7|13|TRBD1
TGTGCCAGCAGCTGGACAGGGGAGAACGAGCAGTACTTC
CASSWTGENEQYF
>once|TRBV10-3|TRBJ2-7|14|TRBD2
TGTGCCATCAGTTCAGCGGGAGTAGGCTACGAGCAGTACTTC
CAISSAGVGYEQYF
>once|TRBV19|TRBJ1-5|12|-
TGTGCCAGTAGTATAAGCAATCAGCCCCAGCATTTT
CASSISNQPQHF
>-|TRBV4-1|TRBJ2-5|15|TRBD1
TGCGCCAGCAGCTCGAGGACAGGGGGGGCAGAGACCCAGTACTTC
CASSSRTGGAETQYF
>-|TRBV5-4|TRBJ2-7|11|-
TGTGCCATTGGTTTGGGATCCGAGCAGTACTTC
CAIGLGSEQYF
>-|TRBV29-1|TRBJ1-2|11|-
TGCAGCGGCCAAGGCATCGATGGCTACACCTTC
CSGQGIDGYTF
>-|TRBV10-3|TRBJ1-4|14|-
TGTGCCATCAGTGATGTGGGCACGGGAGAAAAACTGTTTTTT
CAISDVGTGEKLFF
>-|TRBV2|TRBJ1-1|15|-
TGTGCCAGCAGGGGGGACCTGCTAACGAACACTGAAGCTTTCTTT
CASRGDLLTNTEAFF
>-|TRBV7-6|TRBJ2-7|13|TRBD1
TGTGCCAGCAGCTCCTCAGGGGGTCACGAGCAGTACTTC
CASSSSGGHEQYF
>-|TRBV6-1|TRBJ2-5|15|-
TGTGCCAGCAGTGAATTGGTGGGGGGCCAAGAGACCCAGTACTTC
CASSELVGGQETQYF
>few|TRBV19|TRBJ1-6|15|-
TGTGCCAGTAGTATCGGCACAGGGATGGGTTCACCCCTCCACTTT
CASSIGTGMGSPLHF
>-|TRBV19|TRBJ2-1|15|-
TGTGCCAGTAGTGTCCCGGGGGACAGTTACAATGAGCAGTTCTTC
CASSVPGDSYNEQFF